This T cell receptor beta chain was sequenced during a study of T cell changes during pregnancy in multiple sclerosis. The CDR3 contains 14 residues. The V end was cut by 3 bases, the J end by 1 base, with 9 bases between. Germline assignment: CDR1 SGHTA and CDR2 FQGNSA. Only in-frame clones appear in the TCRdb table, and some are missing; sequencing was by immunoSEQ multiplex PCR. In the table there are fewer than 70,000 clones, just under 90% of which are singletons. This TCR was sampled from a human donor whose cells served as feeder cells for cultures in a pregnancy study. The source material was peripheral blood from another person, used as feeder cells. The chain combines TRBV7-2 with TRBJ1-2; maybe TRBD1 (6 bases). The CDR3 is CASSLDSFNYGYTF. CDR3 sequence (DNA): TGTGCCAGCAGCTTGGACAGCTTTAACTATGGCTACACCTTC.